This entry lists 21 T cell receptor beta chains sequenced from one sample in a study of blood T cell repertoires in COVID-19. Only in-frame clones appear in the TCRdb table, and some are missing; sequencing was by immunoSEQ multiplex PCR. The sample consists of 250,000 to 350,000 clones, roughly 89% of them appearing once. The sequenced sample consisted of PBMCs or T cells enriched from blood (not recorded which). The origin of the receptors is a young woman who had recovered from COVID-19.

This clone was detected only a few times. The chain carries TRBV5-3 and TRBJ2-3, with TRBD1 matching over 8 bases. TRBV5-3 is labeled an ORF, and its function is uncertain. The CDR3 runs 19 residues. The ends lost 1 base at V and 2 bases at J; junction bases unmatched: 15. Here the CDR3 DNA reads TGTGCCAGAAGCTTGCATGGGAGACAGGGGATAAAGAACACAGATACGCAGTATTTT. Translating it yields CARSLHGRQGIKNTDTQYF.

This rearrangement joins TRBV30 to TRBJ2-4; D call uncertain. This CDR3 comprises 14 residues. Germline V gene data show CDR1 as GTSNPN and CDR2 as SVGIG (reference sequence). Trimming stripped 2 bases from V and 1 base from J, with 9 bases between. The CDR3 region has the DNA TGTGCCTGGAGTTTAAATCGGGCCAAAAACATTCAGTACTTC. This encodes CAWSLNRAKNIQYF.

The chain combines TRBV6-1 with TRBJ2-3, with D tentatively TRBD2 (6 bases). The length of the CDR3 is 16 residues. CDR1 is MNHNS, CDR2 SASEGT, per germline. The V gene lost 3 bases and the J gene lost 0 bases, with 13 bases spanning the gap. The CDR3 bases are TGTGCCAGCAGTGACGGAGGGGCCCTAAGCACAGATACGCAGTATTTT. Translating gives CASSDGGALSTDTQYF.

The chain has TRBV6-2 or TRBV6-3 and TRBJ1-1, with D perhaps TRBD1 (6 bases). The V gene's germline CDR1 is MNHEY and CDR2 SVGEGT. The CDR3 contains 15 residues. V gave up 4 bases and J gave up 0 bases, with 12 bases separating them. The CDR3 bases are TGTGCCAGCAGTTCGGGGGGCGGGCTGAACACTGAAGCTTTCTTT. This gives the protein CASSSGGGLNTEAFF.

This sequence joins TRBV18 and TRBJ1-1; the D gene is possibly TRBD1 (5 bases). V was shortened by 3 bases and J by 3 bases, with 11 bases between the two germline ends. CDR3 length equals 14 residues. CDR1 is KGHSH and CDR2 is LQKENI in the germline V gene. CDR3 coding DNA: TGTGCCAGCTCACCTGATTGGGGGGACACTGAAGCTTTCTTT. Its translation: CASSPDWGDTEAFF.

The count of this clone is one. The chain recombines TRBV11-2 with TRBJ1-3, with a tentative D call TRBD1 (6 bases). Germline V gene lookup returns CDR1 SGHAT and CDR2 FQNNGV. Trimming took off 5 bases at V and 4 bases at J, with 9 bases between the two ends. The CDR3 sequence is 13 residues long. The CDR3 protein is CASSQGTGNTIYF. CDR3 in DNA: TGTGCCAGCAGCCAGGGGACAGGAAACACCATATATTTT.

This clone was seen more than once but under ten times. This chain connects TRBV25-1 to TRBJ2-1, with TRBD1 identical over 9 bases. Germline CDR1 is MGHDK and CDR2 is SYGVNS. The CDR3 consists of 13 residues. The V gene end was trimmed by 6 bases and the J gene end by 5 bases; junction bases not matched to a gene: 2. The CDR3 region has the DNA TGTGCCAGCAGGGGACAGGGTCACAATGAGCAGTTCTTC. It yields the protein CASRGQGHNEQFF. Based on the CDR3 plus reference TRBV25-1 and TRBJ2-1, the full variable domain is EADIYQTPRYLVIGTGKKITLECSQTMGHDKMYWYQQDPGMELHLIHYSYGVNSTEKGDLSSESTVSRIRTEHFPLTLESARPSHTSQYLCASRGQGHNEQFFGPGTRLTVL.

This clone was observed a handful of times. The chain joins TRBV7-3 to TRBJ2-2, with 10 bases identical to TRBD1. Trimming at V came to 3 bases and at J to 4 bases, leaving 2 bases not matched to a gene. CDR1 is SGHTA, CDR2 FQGTGA, per germline. The CDR3 is 15 amino acids. The CDR3 DNA reads as TGTGCCAGCAGCTTCGGGACAGGGGTCACCGGGGAGCTGTTTTTT. The encoded protein is CASSFGTGVTGELFF.

This chain links TRBV6-5 with TRBJ1-1, with D possibly being TRBD1 (5 bases). CDR1 is MNHEY and CDR2 is SVGAGI in the germline V gene. The CDR3 sequence is 14 residues long. Between the trimmed V and J ends, which lost 0 bases and 5 bases, there was a span of 10 bases. DNA for the CDR3: TGTGCCAGCAGTTACTCGGTCCAGGGTACTGAAGCTTTCTTT. Residues: CASSYSVQGTEAFF.

The chain is built from TRBV20-1 and TRBJ2-7, with D possibly TRBD2 on 6 matching bases. This CDR3 has 13 amino acids. Germline V gene data show CDR1 as DFQATT and CDR2 as SNEGSKA (reference sequence). The V end lost 3 bases, the J end lost 0 bases, and 9 bases lay between the germline ends. CDR3 bases: TGCAGTGCTAGTGGGGACTTCTCCTACGAGCAGTACTTC. It is translated as CSASGDFSYEQYF.

CDR3 residues: CASSQETSGGSTDTQYF. In DNA, the CDR3 is TGTGCCAGCAGCCAAGAGACTAGCGGGGGCAGCACAGATACGCAGTATTTT. The V call is TRBV4-2, the J call TRBJ2-3, with 12 bases identical to TRBD2. J was trimmed by 0 bases and V by 0 bases; bases with no gene match: 1. The CDR3 spans 17 residues. Per germline, CDR1 LGHNA and CDR2 YNFKEQ.

The gene calls are TRBV4-2 and TRBJ2-7, with 8 bases identical to TRBD1. The V and J ends lost 6 bases and 4 bases, in that order; junction bases with no gene match: 2. The CDR3 totals 12 residues. Germline loops: CDR1 LGHNA, CDR2 YNFKEQ. Written as DNA, the CDR3 is TGTGCCAGCAGTCGACAGGGGTACGAGCAGTACTTC. Amino acid sequence: CASSRQGYEQYF.

The V gene is TRBV30, the J gene TRBJ1-6; the match to TRBD1 covers 7 bases. This CDR3 region has 20 residues. Germline assignment: CDR1 GTSNPN and CDR2 SVGIG (reference sequence). V dropped 0 bases and J dropped 0; count of bases not matched to a gene: 14. CDR3 amino acids: CAWSVYQGVSQSSYNSPLHF. CDR3 DNA: TGTGCCTGGAGTGTATACCAGGGGGTCTCTCAGAGCTCCTATAATTCACCCCTCCACTTT.

The sample holds one count of this clone. The rearrangement joins TRBV7-3 to TRBJ2-1, with D tentatively TRBD1 (6 bases). V lost 3 bases to trimming and J lost 1 base, with 7 bases between them. Germline values: CDR1 SGHTA, CDR2 FQGTGA. CDR3 length: 14 residues. CDR3: CASSLTGSYNEQFF. CDR3 in DNA: TGTGCCAGCAGCTTGACAGGATCCTACAATGAGCAGTTCTTC.

This clone has more than one count but fewer than ten. The V and J genes are TRBV7-2 and TRBJ1-2, with 7 positions matching TRBD1. Looked up from germline, CDR1 is SGHTA and CDR2 is FQGNSA. Trimming removed 1 base from V and 5 bases from J; junction bases left unmatched: 7. The CDR3 length is 15 residues. CDR3 region: CASSLGFQGVYGYTF. CDR3 nucleotides: TGTGCCAGCAGCTTAGGCTTTCAGGGGGTATATGGCTACACCTTC.

V gene TRBV11-1 combines with J gene TRBJ2-7; 8 positions match TRBD1. Unmatched junction bases numbered 11, after V lost 5 bases and J lost 11 bases. The germline V gene has CDR1 SGHAT and CDR2 FQDESV (reference sequence). This CDR3 comprises 13 residues. CDR3 in amino acids: CASSPLRDRWKYF. The CDR3 bases are TGTGCCAGCAGCCCACTCCGGGACAGGTGGAAGTACTTC.

The V and J genes are TRBV30 and TRBJ1-2; D not certain. Germline V gene sequence: CDR1 GTSNPN, CDR2 SVGIG (reference sequence). The CDR3 contains 15 residues. Trimming pared 5 bases from V and 0 bases from J, leaving 16 bases between. In DNA, the CDR3 is TGTGCCTGGGGAACTAGACGGAAAGCTAACTATGGCTACACCTTC. Translating it yields CAWGTRRKANYGYTF.

The chain recombines TRBV12-2 with TRBJ2-3; no check of the table's D call, TRBD2, against the DNA was made. TRBV12-2 is noted as a pseudogene. The CDR3 runs to 16 residues. The CDR3 is CASRLVSSGTTDTQYF. The CDR3, as DNA: TGTGCAAGTCGCTTAGTGTCTAGCGGTACCACAGATACGCAGTATTTT.

The rearrangement links TRBV27 to TRBJ1-5; D is unresolved. Germline V gene lookup returns CDR1 MNHEY and CDR2 SMNVEV (reference sequence). With 3 bases removed from V and 7 bases from J, the gap between germline ends came to 7 bases. CDR3 size: 12 residues. CDR3: CASSFIGQPQHF. The CDR3 coding sequence is TGTGCCAGCAGTTTCATCGGGCAGCCCCAGCATTTT.

The chain recombines TRBV7-2 with TRBJ1-2; D ambiguous. CDR1 and CDR2 from the germline V gene are SGHTA and FQGNSA. The CDR3 is 11 amino acids. Trimming left V 4 bases short and J 4 bases short, with 4 bases between. In DNA, the CDR3 is TGTGCCAGCAGCTCCCGCTATGGCTACACCTTC. It encodes CASSSRYGYTF.

The chain has TRBV11-3 and TRBJ2-5; D uncertain. The CDR3 contains 17 residues. Deletions cut 5 bases from V and 0 bases from J, with 19 bases between. Germline-derived CDR1 and CDR2 are SGHNT and YENEEA. The CDR3 reads CASSTPVGDNDQETQYF. DNA for the CDR3: TGTGCCAGCAGCACCCCCGTTGGCGACAACGACCAAGAGACCCAGTACTTC.